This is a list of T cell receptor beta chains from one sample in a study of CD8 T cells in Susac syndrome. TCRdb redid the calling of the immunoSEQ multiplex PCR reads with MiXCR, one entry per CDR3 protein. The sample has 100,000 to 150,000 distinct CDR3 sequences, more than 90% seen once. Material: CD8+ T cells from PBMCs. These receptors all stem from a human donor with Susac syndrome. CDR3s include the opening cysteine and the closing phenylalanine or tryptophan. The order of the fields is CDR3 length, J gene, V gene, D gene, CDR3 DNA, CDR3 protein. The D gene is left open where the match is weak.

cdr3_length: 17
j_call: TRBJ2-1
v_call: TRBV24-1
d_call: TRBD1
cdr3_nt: TGTGCCACCAGTGACCGCTTCCACGGGACAGGGATCGATGAGCAGTTCTTC
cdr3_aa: CATSDRFHGTGIDEQFF

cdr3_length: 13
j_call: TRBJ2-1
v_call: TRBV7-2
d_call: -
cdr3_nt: TGTGCCAGCAGCTTAGGGACGCACAATGAGCAGTTCTTC
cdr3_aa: CASSLGTHNEQFF

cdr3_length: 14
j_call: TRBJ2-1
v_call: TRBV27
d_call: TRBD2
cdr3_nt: TGTGCCAGCAGTTTTAGCGGGGACTACAATGAGCAGTTCTTC
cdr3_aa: CASSFSGDYNEQFF

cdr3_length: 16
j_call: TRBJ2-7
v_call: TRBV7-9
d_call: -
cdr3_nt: TGTGCCAGCAGCTTACCATTAACTAGGACCTCCTACGAGCAGTACTTC
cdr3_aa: CASSLPLTRTSYEQYF

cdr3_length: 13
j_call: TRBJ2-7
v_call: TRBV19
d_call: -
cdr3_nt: TGTGCCAGCTCCGGGTCAGCACCCTACGAGCAGTACTTC
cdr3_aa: CASSGSAPYEQYF

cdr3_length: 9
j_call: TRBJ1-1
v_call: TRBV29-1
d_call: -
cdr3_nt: TGCAGCGTGGGAGGTGAAGCTTTCTTT
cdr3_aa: CSVGGEAFF

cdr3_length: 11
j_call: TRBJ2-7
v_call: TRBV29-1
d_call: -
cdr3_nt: TGCAGCGCCCTAGTCACCTACGAGCAGTACTTC
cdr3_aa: CSALVTYEQYF

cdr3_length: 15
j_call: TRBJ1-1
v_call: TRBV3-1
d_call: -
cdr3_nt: TGTGCCAGCAGCCAAGGCTTCTCGGGGAACACTGAAGCTTTCTTT
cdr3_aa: CASSQGFSGNTEAFF

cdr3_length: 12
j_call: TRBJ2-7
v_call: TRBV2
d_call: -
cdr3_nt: TGTGCCAGCAGTGACCTGTCCTACGAGCAGTACTTC
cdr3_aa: CASSDLSYEQYF

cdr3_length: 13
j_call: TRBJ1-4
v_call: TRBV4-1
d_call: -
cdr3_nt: TGCGCCAGCAGCCAAGTTCTAAATGAAAAACTGTTTTTT
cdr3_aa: CASSQVLNEKLFF

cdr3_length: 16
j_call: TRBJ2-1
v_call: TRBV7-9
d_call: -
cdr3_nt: TGTGCCAGCAGCCGAGGACAGACGAGCTCCTACAATGAGCAGTTCTTC
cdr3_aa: CASSRGQTSSYNEQFF

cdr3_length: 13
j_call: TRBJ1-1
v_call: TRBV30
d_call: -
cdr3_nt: TGTGCCTGGAGTGGTGGGGTGGGCACTGAAGCTTTCTTT
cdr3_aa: CAWSGGVGTEAFF

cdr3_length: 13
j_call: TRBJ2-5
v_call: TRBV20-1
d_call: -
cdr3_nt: TGCAGTCTGAATCAGGTGATCCAAGAGACCCAGTACTTC
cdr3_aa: CSLNQVIQETQYF

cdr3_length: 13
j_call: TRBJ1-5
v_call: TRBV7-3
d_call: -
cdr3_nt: TGTGCCAGCAGCTTAATGGCGGATCAGCCCCAGCATTTT
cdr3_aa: CASSLMADQPQHF

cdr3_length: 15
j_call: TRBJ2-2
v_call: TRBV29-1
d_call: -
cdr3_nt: TGCAGCGTTGGGTTGGACTCATCCGGCGCCGGGGAGCTGTTTTTT
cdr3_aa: CSVGLDSSGAGELFF

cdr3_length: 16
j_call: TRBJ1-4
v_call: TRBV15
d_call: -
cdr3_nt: TGTGCCACCAGCAGAGTCCGGGGGCGGACTAATGAAAAACTGTTTTTT
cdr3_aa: CATSRVRGRTNEKLFF

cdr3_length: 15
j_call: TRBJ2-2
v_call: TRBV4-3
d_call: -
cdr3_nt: TGCGCCAGCAGCCCGGATGGACCCGGCACCGGGGAGCTGTTTTTT
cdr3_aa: CASSPDGPGTGELFF

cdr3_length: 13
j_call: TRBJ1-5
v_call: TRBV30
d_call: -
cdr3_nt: TGTGCCTGGTCGCGGACAGCCAATCAGCCCCAGCATTTT
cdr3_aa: CAWSRTANQPQHF

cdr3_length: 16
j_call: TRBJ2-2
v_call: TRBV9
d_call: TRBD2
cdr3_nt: TGTGCCAGCAGCCCCCGGCTAGCGGCGAACACCGGGGAGCTGTTTTTT
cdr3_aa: CASSPRLAANTGELFF

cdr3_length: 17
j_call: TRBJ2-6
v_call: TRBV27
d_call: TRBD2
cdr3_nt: TGTGCCAGCAGTGCCCTAGCGGGGGGGACTGGGGCCAACGTCCTGACTTTC
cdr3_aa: CASSALAGGTGANVLTF

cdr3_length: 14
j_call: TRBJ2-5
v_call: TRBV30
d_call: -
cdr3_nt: TGTGCCTGGGACTACGGGAGTTCGGCCGAGACCCAGTACTTC
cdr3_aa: CAWDYGSSAETQYF

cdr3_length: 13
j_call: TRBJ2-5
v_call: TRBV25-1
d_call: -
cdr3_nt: TGTGCCAGCAGTGATCTCTTCCGGGGGACCCAGTACTTC
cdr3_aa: CASSDLFRGTQYF

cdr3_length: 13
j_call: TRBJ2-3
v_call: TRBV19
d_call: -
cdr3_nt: TGTGCCAGCCAAACAGGGTTCACAGATACGCAGTATTTT
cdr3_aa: CASQTGFTDTQYF

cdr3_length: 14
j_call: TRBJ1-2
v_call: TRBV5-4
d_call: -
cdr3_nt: TGTGCCAGCAGCTTGGGGGAGAGGGGCTGGGGCTACACCTTC
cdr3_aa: CASSLGERGWGYTF